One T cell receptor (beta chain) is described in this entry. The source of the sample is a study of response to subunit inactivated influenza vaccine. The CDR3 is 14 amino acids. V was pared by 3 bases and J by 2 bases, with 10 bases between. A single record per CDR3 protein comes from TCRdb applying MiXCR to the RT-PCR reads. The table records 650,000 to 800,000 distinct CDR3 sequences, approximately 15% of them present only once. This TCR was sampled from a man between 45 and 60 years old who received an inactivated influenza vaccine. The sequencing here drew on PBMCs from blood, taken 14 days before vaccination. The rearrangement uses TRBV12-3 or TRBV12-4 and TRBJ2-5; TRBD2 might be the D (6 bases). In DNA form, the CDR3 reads TGTGCCAGCAGTTTCAGTAGCGGACAAGAGACCCAGTACTTC. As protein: CASSFSSGQETQYF.